Listed below are T cell receptor beta chains from one sample, sequenced in a study of CD8 T cells in ankylosing spondylitis. TCRdb itself ran the 5' RACE reads through MiXCR, one entry per CDR3 protein. The sample records some 30,000 distinct CDR3 sequences, less than 40% being singletons. Sample: synovial fluid, either unsorted or a sorted T cell fraction (not recorded which). The receptors come from a male donor with ankylosing spondylitis. CDR3s include the opening cysteine and the closing phenylalanine or tryptophan. Fields, in order: clone size, J gene, V gene, D gene, CDR3 protein, CDR3 DNA. The D gene is left open where the match is weak. Size is stated for part of the rows, as once, few or many counts, or as a class when the clone is expanded.

many	TRBJ2-2	TRBV19	.	CASSPIDTGELFF	TGTGCCAGTAGTCCGATTGACACCGGGGAGCTGTTTTTT
few	TRBJ2-7	TRBV25-1	.	CASSVGMPYEQYF	TGTGCCAGCAGTGTAGGGATGCCCTACGAGCAGTACTTC
.	TRBJ2-5	TRBV9	TRBD1	CASSYGQGQETQYF	TGTGCCAGCAGCTACGGACAGGGTCAAGAGACCCAGTACTTC
large	TRBJ1-1	TRBV7-9	.	CASQETEAFF	TGTGCCAGCCAGGAAACTGAAGCTTTCTTT
many	TRBJ1-5	TRBV19	.	CASSGDRSDQPQHF	TGTGCCAGTAGTGGCGACAGGTCAGATCAGCCCCAGCATTTT
.	TRBJ1-1	TRBV13	.	CASSLARQGFTEAFF	TGTGCCAGCAGCTTAGCCAGGCAGGGTTTTACTGAAGCTTTCTTT
few	TRBJ2-7	TRBV6-2/TRBV6-3	.	CASSYTYEQYF	TGTGCCAGCAGTTACACGTACGAGCAGTACTTC
few	TRBJ1-2	TRBV4-2	.	CASSQLQGNYGYTF	TGTGCCAGCAGCCAGCTACAGGGTAACTATGGCTACACCTTC
many	TRBJ2-3	TRBV11-2	TRBD2	CASSSTSGSRTDTQYF	TGTGCCAGCAGCTCGACTAGCGGGTCTCGGACAGATACGCAGTATTTT
many	TRBJ1-2	TRBV5-6	TRBD1	CASSSGQLYGYTF	TGTGCCAGCAGCTCGGGACAGCTCTATGGCTACACCTTC
many	TRBJ2-3	TRBV25-1	TRBD2	CASSTHGTSGDSTDTQYF	TGTGCCAGCAGTACCCACGGGACTAGCGGAGATAGCACAGATACGCAGTATTTT
.	TRBJ2-7	TRBV11-2	TRBD2	CASSFSSSGSHYEQYF	TGTGCCAGCAGCTTCTCCAGTAGCGGGTCCCACTACGAGCAGTACTTC
.	TRBJ1-1	TRBV14	.	CASSQREGMNTEAFF	TGTGCCAGCAGCCAAAGAGAGGGAATGAACACTGAAGCTTTCTTT
few	TRBJ1-2	TRBV7-9	TRBD1	CASSSGQGNGYTF	TGTGCCAGCAGCTCGGGACAGGGTAATGGCTACACCTTC
.	TRBJ2-1	TRBV7-9	.	CASSPQGGSVYNEQFF	TGTGCCAGCAGCCCACAAGGGGGGTCAGTCTACAATGAGCAGTTCTTC
once	TRBJ2-6	TRBV5-4	.	CASSDRGGANVLTF	TGTGCCAGCAGCGACAGAGGCGGGGCCAACGTCCTGACTTTC
.	TRBJ1-6	TRBV2	.	CASTPKGGENSPLHF	TGTGCCAGCACCCCGAAGGGGGGAGAGAATTCACCCCTCCACTTT
many	TRBJ2-4	TRBV11-3	TRBD1	CASSLGQWWDIQYF	TGTGCCAGCAGCTTGGGACAGTGGTGGGACATTCAGTACTTC
many	TRBJ2-1	TRBV5-1	.	CASSLVWDRYNEQFF	TGCGCCAGCAGCTTGGTTTGGGACCGATACAATGAGCAGTTCTTC
.	TRBJ2-3	TRBV11-2	TRBD1	CASSLVRGHADTQYF	TGTGCCAGCAGCTTAGTAAGGGGGCATGCAGATACGCAGTATTTT
.	TRBJ2-1	TRBV6-6	.	CASRGHAPSYNEQFF	TGTGCCAGCAGAGGGCACGCACCTTCCTACAATGAGCAGTTCTTC
few	TRBJ2-1	TRBV7-9	.	CASTRVLDNEQFF	TGTGCCAGCACCAGGGTATTGGACAATGAGCAGTTCTTC
.	TRBJ2-3	TRBV7-7	.	CASSRGAYTDTQYF	TGTGCCAGCAGCCGTGGGGCCTACACAGATACGCAGTATTTT
many	TRBJ2-2	TRBV2	.	CASIDNPKPTGELFF	TGTGCCAGCATAGATAACCCGAAACCAACCGGGGAGCTGTTTTTT
few	TRBJ2-1	TRBV20-1	TRBD2	CSAREVETSAYNEQFF	TGCAGTGCTAGAGAGGTGGAGACTAGCGCTTACAATGAGCAGTTCTTC
few	TRBJ1-2	TRBV3-1	.	CASSPNRDGYTF	TGTGCCAGCAGCCCCAACAGGGATGGCTACACCTTC
few	TRBJ2-7	TRBV25-1	.	CASRGGGRRASSYEQYF	TGTGCCAGCAGGGGGGGAGGCAGGCGGGCAAGCTCCTACGAGCAGTACTTC
.	TRBJ2-3	TRBV12-3/TRBV12-4	.	CASRGPYYTDTQYF	TGTGCCAGCAGGGGTCCCTACTACACAGATACGCAGTATTTT
few	TRBJ1-1	TRBV7-8	TRBD1	CASSLGQGAGVNTEAFF	TGTGCCAGCAGCTTAGGGCAGGGGGCGGGAGTGAACACTGAAGCTTTCTTT
.	TRBJ2-2	TRBV24-1	.	CATRGPGGHRELFF	TGTGCCACCAGGGGACCGGGGGGCCACCGGGAGCTGTTTTTT
few	TRBJ2-7	TRBV20-1	TRBD2	CSARGLAEPYEQYF	TGCAGTGCTAGAGGACTAGCGGAGCCCTACGAGCAGTACTTC
.	TRBJ2-5	TRBV24-1	.	CATSDTYQETQYF	TGTGCCACCAGTGACACCTATCAAGAGACCCAGTACTTC
.	TRBJ1-4	TRBV20-1	.	CSARVWGAANEKLFF	TGCAGTGCTAGAGTTTGGGGGGCGGCTAATGAAAAACTGTTTTTT
.	TRBJ1-3	TRBV6-1	.	CASSAPSLSSGNTIYF	TGTGCCAGCAGTGCCCCAAGTCTAAGCTCTGGAAACACCATATATTTT
.	TRBJ2-1	TRBV5-1	.	CASTDTFYEQFF	TGCGCCAGCACCGATACCTTCTATGAGCAGTTCTTC
many	TRBJ2-1	TRBV11-2	.	CASSFSRWQFF	TGTGCCAGCAGCTTCTCTCGATGGCAGTTCTTC
.	TRBJ1-2	TRBV9	TRBD1	CASSNRGLEANYGYTF	TGTGCCAGCAGTAACAGGGGGCTCGAAGCTAACTATGGCTACACCTTC
many	TRBJ2-3	TRBV4-2	TRBD1	CASSQSQQGGTDTQYF	TGTGCCAGCAGCCAATCCCAACAGGGGGGCACAGATACGCAGTATTTT
.	TRBJ2-7	TRBV11-2	.	CASSLGRGQYSYEQYF	TGTGCCAGCAGCTTAGGGAGGGGGCAGTATTCCTACGAGCAGTACTTC
few	TRBJ2-7	TRBV7-8	.	CASSLVETYEQYF	TGTGCCAGCAGCTTAGTGGAAACCTACGAGCAGTACTTC
.	TRBJ1-1	TRBV7-6	.	CASSDEVEAFF	TGTGCCAGCAGCGATGAAGTTGAAGCTTTCTTT
few	TRBJ2-3	TRBV10-2	.	CASSDPADSGDTQYF	TGCGCCAGCAGTGACCCGGCGGACTCCGGAGATACGCAGTATTTT
many	TRBJ2-3	TRBV2	.	CASTLESSTDTQYF	TGTGCCAGCACTCTTGAAAGTTCCACAGATACGCAGTATTTT
once	TRBJ1-6	TRBV6-1	.	CASSERGSGIRNSPLHF	TGTGCCAGCAGTGAAAGGGGCTCCGGGATCAGGAATTCACCCCTCCACTTT
.	TRBJ2-1	TRBV19	TRBD2	CASSISLAGGNEQFF	TGTGCCAGTAGTATATCTCTAGCGGGAGGGAATGAGCAGTTCTTC
many	TRBJ1-1	TRBV11-2	.	CASSLDTEAFF	TGTGCCAGCAGCTTAGACACTGAAGCTTTCTTT
many	TRBJ2-7	TRBV11-2	.	CASSLDGPRDEQYF	TGTGCCAGCAGCTTAGATGGGCCGAGGGACGAGCAGTACTTC
few	TRBJ1-5	TRBV7-2	TRBD1	CASSPTGTELHNQPQHF	TGTGCCAGCAGCCCAACCGGGACAGAGTTACACAATCAGCCCCAGCATTTT
many	TRBJ1-1	TRBV7-9	.	CAILLYKDNLEAFF	TGTGCCATCCTCCTCTACAAGGACAACCTAGAAGCTTTCTTT
.	TRBJ1-1	TRBV20-1	.	CSARVSGGWDTEAFF	TGCAGTGCTAGAGTGTCAGGCGGGTGGGACACTGAAGCTTTCTTT